One sample yielded the 14 T cell receptor beta chains listed below, sequenced in a study of blood T cell repertoires in COVID-19 (dated by TCRdb to about 2020). Library construction relied on the immunoSEQ multiplex PCR assay. Not all clones reach the TCRdb copy of this immuneACCESS table, which keeps in-frame sequences only. Checked studies attribute under half of the gap to unresolved V genes and leave the rest unexplained. The sample table holds approximately 200,000 clones, of which about 88% were seen once. Of the sample, 2.5% to 3.5% is held by the ten largest clones. Sequences were obtained from peripheral blood. These receptors were obtained from a woman in her twenties or thirties with active or convalescent COVID-19.

The rearrangement joins TRBV7-9 to TRBJ2-5; 10 bases line up with TRBD1. The junction had 6 bases not matched to a gene; V was cut back by 7 bases and J by 1 base. Germline CDR1 reads SEHNR; CDR2 reads FQNEAQ (reference sequence). The CDR3 totals 15 residues. As DNA, the CDR3 is TGTGCCAGCATGGTTGGGACAGGGGTCCAAGAGACCCAGTACTTC. Protein sequence: CASMVGTGVQETQYF. The whole variable domain, filled in from reference TRBV7-9 and TRBJ2-5, reads DTGVSQNPRHKITKRGQNVTFRCDPISEHNRLYWYRQTLGQGPEFLTYFQNEAQLEKSRLLSDRFSAERPKGSFSTLEIQRTEQGDSAMYLCASMVGTGVQETQYFGPGTRLLVL.

The chain carries TRBV9 and TRBJ1-2; no firm D call. Germline CDR1 is SGDLS and CDR2 is YYNGEE. The CDR3 has 17 residues. V was pared by 1 base and J by 2 bases, with 18 bases between. As DNA, the CDR3 is TGTGCCAGCAGCGTATCCCGAGATCCCGACTCCAACTATGGCTACACCTTC. Residues: CASSVSRDPDSNYGYTF.

The rearrangement joins TRBV5-6 to TRBJ2-2; no definite D call. Germline V gives CDR1 SGHDT, CDR2 YYEEEE. The CDR3 is made up of 13 amino acids. The V and J ends lost 0 bases and 7 bases respectively, with 7 bases between them. The CDR3 DNA reads TGTGCCAGCAGCTTGGCATGGAGCGGGGAGCTGTTTTTT. Its protein product is CASSLAWSGELFF.

The chain has TRBV4-1 and TRBJ1-4, with 8 positions matching TRBD1. J gave up 3 bases and V 5 bases, and 5 bases lay outside the gene matches. CDR3 size: 15 residues. In germline, CDR1 is MGHRA, CDR2 YSYEKL. As DNA, the CDR3 is TGCGCCAGCAGCATACGGACAGGGCCTAATGAAAAACTGTTTTTT. Translated: CASSIRTGPNEKLFF.

The chain employs TRBV7-9 and TRBJ1-3; D not resolved. Trimming cost V 5 bases and J 1 base, with 12 bases left between them. The CDR3 has 15 residues. CDR1 and CDR2 (germline): SEHNR, FQNEAQ (reference sequence). CDR3 loop: CASSPPRGSGNTIYF. The CDR3, as DNA: TGTGCCAGCAGCCCCCCCCGGGGATCTGGAAACACCATATATTTT.

The rearrangement uses TRBV6-5 and TRBJ2-5, with D unresolved. In germline, CDR1 is MNHEY, CDR2 SVGAGI. Trimming left V 6 bases short and J 5 bases short, with 10 bases between. The CDR3 totals 12 residues. CDR3 bases: TGTGCCAGCAGCCCGCGGTGGGAGACCCAGTACTTC. It specifies CASSPRWETQYF.

This sequence joins TRBV6-5 and TRBJ1-5; 12 nucleotides align to TRBD1. CDR3 length: 14 residues. Germline loops: CDR1 MNHEY, CDR2 SVGAGI. V was pared by 6 bases and J by 5 bases, with 2 bases of the junction left unmatched. The CDR3 loop is CASRGTGGYQPQHF. DNA of the CDR3: TGTGCCAGCAGGGGGACAGGGGGCTATCAGCCCCAGCATTTT.

This clone showed up just a few times. CDR3 bases: TGTGCCAGCAGCCTACACCGCACAGGGGGCGAATATGGCTACACCTTC. Its protein product is CASSLHRTGGEYGYTF. This sequence joins TRBV7-2 and TRBJ1-2, with 9 bases identical to TRBD1. This CDR3 has 16 amino acids. Germline lookup yields CDR1 SGHTA and CDR2 FQGNSA. The ends lost 5 bases at V and 5 bases at J; junction bases unmatched: 12.

The chain employs TRBV5-6 and TRBJ2-7; 8 bases are shared with TRBD2. Trimming removed 0 bases from V and 5 bases from J; junction bases left unmatched: 7. Germline assignment: CDR1 SGHDT and CDR2 YYEEEE. This CDR3 is built from 15 residues. The CDR3 DNA reads as TGTGCCAGCAGCTTGGCGCTAGCGGGCGTTCACGAGCAGTACTTC. Its translation is CASSLALAGVHEQYF.

The chain joins TRBV19 to TRBJ2-2; 8 bases agree with TRBD2. The CDR3 has 14 amino acids. The germline V gene has CDR1 LNHDA and CDR2 SQIVND (reference sequence). Trimming cost V 7 bases and J 5 bases; bases outside gene matches: 6. This CDR3 is CASKLAGLTGELFF. In DNA form, the CDR3 reads TGTGCCAGTAAGCTAGCGGGTCTGACCGGGGAGCTGTTTTTT.

The chain links TRBV11-3 to TRBJ2-1; 8 nucleotides align to TRBD2. The V gene's germline CDR1 is SGHNT and CDR2 YENEEA. The CDR3 is 17 residues long. V was clipped by 4 bases and J by 5 bases; unmatched bases: 13. In nucleotides, the CDR3 is TGTGCCAGCAGCTCCTCTCGGGGGGGCCTACTAAACAATGAGCAGTTCTTC. It is translated as CASSSSRGGLLNNEQFF.

The J gene is TRBJ1-6, the V gene TRBV7-2; 9 positions match TRBD1. The V and J ends lost 7 bases and 9 bases, in that order; junction bases with no gene match: 10. Germline lookup yields CDR1 SGHTA and CDR2 FQGNSA. The CDR3 consists of 15 residues. CDR3 sequence reads: CASTLGGQGGSPLHF. The CDR3 region has the DNA TGTGCCAGCACCCTCGGGGGACAGGGAGGTTCACCCCTCCACTTT.

The genes are TRBV10-2 and TRBJ1-5; D call uncertain. This CDR3 spans 12 amino acids. From germline, CDR1 is WSHSY and CDR2 SAAADI. Trimming pared 3 bases from V and 8 bases from J, leaving 8 bases between. For the CDR3, the DNA is TGCGCCAGCAGTGACCTAGGTGAGCCCCAGCATTTT. This gives the protein CASSDLGEPQHF.

The CDR3 protein is CASSPSRENTEAFF. DNA of the CDR3: TGTGCCAGCTCACCATCCAGGGAGAACACTGAAGCTTTCTTT. V and J are TRBV18 and TRBJ1-1; possible D gene TRBD1, 5 bases. Germline-derived CDR1 and CDR2 are KGHSH and LQKENI. The CDR3 sequence is 14 residues long. The V end lost 2 bases, the J end lost 1 base, and 8 bases lay between the germline ends.